This T cell receptor (beta chain) was sequenced for a study of blood T cells in healthy people across ages. Study results and caveats: Expanded clonotype changes were possibly confounded by unknown donor CMV status. TCR beta diversity, measured per million T cells, fell in a roughly linear way with age.

In its sample, this clonotype was seen a few times. Its antigen is undetermined. The junction departs from the called germline gene at one end, perhaps through a read error. The use of a sample-barcoded 5' primer and a J-beta primer mix characterized a second PCR of roughly 6 to 11 cycles. From the 5' RACE reads, TCRdb called clonotypes with MiXCR, one entry per CDR3 protein. Among roughly 500,000 distinct CDR3 sequences listed, 25% to 30% were seen once. Germline V CDR1 and CDR2: DFQATT, SNEGSKA (reference sequence). CDR3 length equals 11 residues. The study recruited healthy Caucasian donors from Russia who were aged about 6 to 95.

The rearrangement links TRBV20-1 to TRBJ2-5; 9 positions match TRBD2. This TCR came from a woman in her 70s in good health. The sequenced sample was blood. The CDR3: CSARDSGGVDF. CDR3 coding DNA: TGCAGTGCTAGAGATAGCGGGGGCGTGGACTTC.